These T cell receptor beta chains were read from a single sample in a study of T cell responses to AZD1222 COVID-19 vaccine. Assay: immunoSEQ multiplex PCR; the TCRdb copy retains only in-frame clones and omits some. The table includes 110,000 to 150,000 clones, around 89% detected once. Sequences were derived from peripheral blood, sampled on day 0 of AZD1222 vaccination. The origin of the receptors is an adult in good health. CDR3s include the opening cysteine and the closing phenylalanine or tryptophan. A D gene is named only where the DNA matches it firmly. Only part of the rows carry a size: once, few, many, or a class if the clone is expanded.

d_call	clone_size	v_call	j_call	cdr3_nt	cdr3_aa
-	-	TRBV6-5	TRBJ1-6	TGTGCCAGCAGTACCCGGGCGGGGAAGAATTCACCCCTCCACTTT	CASSTRAGKNSPLHF
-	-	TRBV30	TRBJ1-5	TGTGCCTGGAGTCTCCAGAGGAATCAGCCCCAGCATTTT	CAWSLQRNQPQHF
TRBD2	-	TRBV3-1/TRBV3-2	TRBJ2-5	TGTGCCAGCAGCCAAGATACGATACTAGCGAGTAACCAAGAGACCCAGTACTTC	CASSQDTILASNQETQYF
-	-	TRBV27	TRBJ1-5	TGTGCCAGCAGTCCACACTCCCAGCCCCAGCATTTT	CASSPHSQPQHF
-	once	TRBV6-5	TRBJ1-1	TGTGCCAGCAAGGGGTGGCGTCAGCTGAACACTGAAGCTTTCTTT	CASKGWRQLNTEAFF
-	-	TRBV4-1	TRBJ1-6	TGCGCCAGCAGGGACGAGAGACCCCTCCACTTT	CASRDERPLHF
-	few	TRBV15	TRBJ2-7	TGTGCCACCAGCAGAGTGAGAGGGGCCTACGAGCAGTACTTC	CATSRVRGAYEQYF
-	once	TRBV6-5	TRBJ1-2	TGTGCCAGCGCCTCTGTCACGTTCTATGGCTACACCTTC	CASASVTFYGYTF
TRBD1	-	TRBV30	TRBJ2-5	TGTGCCTGGAGTAGGACAGGGGCGGGATGGGAGACCCAGTACTTC	CAWSRTGAGWETQYF
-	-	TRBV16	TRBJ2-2	TGTGCCAGCAGCCAGGGTGTCTCCGGGGAGCTGTTTTTT	CASSQGVSGELFF
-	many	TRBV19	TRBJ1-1	TGTGCCAGTAGGGTGACGAACACTGAAGCTTTCTTT	CASRVTNTEAFF
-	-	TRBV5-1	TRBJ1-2	TGCGCCAGCAGCGGTCCCCCGGGGACCTATGGCTACACCTTC	CASSGPPGTYGYTF
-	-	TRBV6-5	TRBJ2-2	TGTGCCAGCATGGAGGGACGGGGGGAGCTGTTTTTT	CASMEGRGELFF
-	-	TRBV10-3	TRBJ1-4	TGTGCCATCAGTGGGGGTTTTGCAACTAATGAAAAACTGTTTTTT	CAISGGFATNEKLFF
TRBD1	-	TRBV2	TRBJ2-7	TGTGCCAGCAAGGGGGCAGGGGGCGCCAACAACTACGAGCAGTACTTC	CASKGAGGANNYEQYF
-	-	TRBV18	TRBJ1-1	TGTGCCAGTGAGGGGACCTCGAACACTGAAGCTTTCTTT	CASEGTSNTEAFF
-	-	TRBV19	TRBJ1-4	TGTGCCAGTAGTATAGTTGTCAGGGCCGCCGAAAAACTGTTTTTT	CASSIVVRAAEKLFF
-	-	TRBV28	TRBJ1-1	TGTGCCAGCCCTAAACGCCGGGACTTGAACACTGAAGCTTTCTTT	CASPKRRDLNTEAFF
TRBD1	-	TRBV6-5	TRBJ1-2	TGTGCCAGCGCGGACAGGGGGTATGGCTACACCTTC	CASADRGYGYTF
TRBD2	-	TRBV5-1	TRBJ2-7	TGCGCCAGCAGCTCTCTAGCGGGAGTAGGATACGAGCAGTACTTC	CASSSLAGVGYEQYF
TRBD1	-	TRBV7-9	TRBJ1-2	TGTGCCAGCAGCAATGGGACAGTGGATAATGGCTACACCTTC	CASSNGTVDNGYTF
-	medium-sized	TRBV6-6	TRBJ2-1	TGTGCCAGTAAACACCCCTCCTACAATGAGCAGTTCTTC	CASKHPSYNEQFF
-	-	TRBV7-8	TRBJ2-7	TGTGCCAGCAGCCAAGCGGGCTCCAACAGTTACGAGCAGTACTTC	CASSQAGSNSYEQYF
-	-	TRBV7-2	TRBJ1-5	TGTGCCAGCAGCACCTATAGCAATCAGCCCCAGCATTTT	CASSTYSNQPQHF
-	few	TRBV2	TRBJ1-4	TGTGCCAGCACCTTTACCCGGGAAAAACTGTTTTTT	CASTFTREKLFF
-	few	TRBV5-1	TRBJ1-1	TGCGCCAGCAGCTTGCTAGGCGGCAGGGAGGCTACTGAAGCTTTCTTT	CASSLLGGREATEAFF
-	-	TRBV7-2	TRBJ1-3	TGTGCCAGCAGCCCGCGGACGTACTCTGGAAACACCATATATTTT	CASSPRTYSGNTIYF
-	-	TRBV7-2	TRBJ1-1	TGTGCCAGCAGGTCTAGCAGGGTGACTGAAGCTTTCTTT	CASRSSRVTEAFF
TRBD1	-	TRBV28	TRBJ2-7	TGTGCCACCCTCCTTAGGGGCAGGGGGCGCAACGAGCAGTACTTC	CATLLRGRGRNEQYF
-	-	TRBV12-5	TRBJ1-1	TGTGCTAGCCAATTTTTAGCCCAGGCCGACCGTACTGAAGCTTTCTTT	CASQFLAQADRTEAFF
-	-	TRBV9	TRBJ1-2	TGTGCCAGCAGCGTAGGCGGGGTAGGGTATGGCTACACCTTC	CASSVGGVGYGYTF
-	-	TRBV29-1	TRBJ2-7	TGCAGCGTTGAGCAGGGGAGACGGCAGTACTTC	CSVEQGRRQYF
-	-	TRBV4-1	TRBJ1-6	TGCGCCAGCAGCCAAGATTATACAGGGTTTAATTCACCCCTCCACTTT	CASSQDYTGFNSPLHF
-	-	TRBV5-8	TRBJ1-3	TGTGCCAGCAGCAAGAAGTCTGGAAACACCATATATTTT	CASSKKSGNTIYF
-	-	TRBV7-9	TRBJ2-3	TGTGCCAGCAGTATAGCAGATACGCAGTATTTT	CASSIADTQYF
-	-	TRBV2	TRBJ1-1	TGTGCCAGCAAGATTGGGCGGCCCACTGAAGCTTTCTTT	CASKIGRPTEAFF
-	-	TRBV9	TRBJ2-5	TGTGCCAGCAGCGTAGCTACGAAGCTCACCCCAGAGACCCAGTACTTC	CASSVATKLTPETQYF
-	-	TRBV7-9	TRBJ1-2	TGTGCCAGCAGCTTAGTCGCCTCGGATGGCTACACCTTC	CASSLVASDGYTF
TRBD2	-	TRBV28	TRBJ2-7	TGTGCCAGCAGCCCCTTTGGTGTTATACTAGCGGGAGGACACCAAACCTACGAGCAGTACTTC	CASSPFGVILAGGHQTYEQYF
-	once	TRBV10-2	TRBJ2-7	TGCGCCAGCAGTTTGAGAAGCTACGAGCAGTACTTC	CASSLRSYEQYF
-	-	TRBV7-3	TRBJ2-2	TGTGCCAGCAGCTCCATCGGCATCACCGGGGAGCTGTTTTTT	CASSSIGITGELFF
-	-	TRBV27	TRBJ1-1	TGTGCCAGCAGTTTATCGTTGTCGAACACTGAAGCTTTCTTT	CASSLSLSNTEAFF
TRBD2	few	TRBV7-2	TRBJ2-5	TGTGCCAGCAGCTTAGGCGGGGGGGGAAAAGAGACCCAGTACTTC	CASSLGGGGKETQYF
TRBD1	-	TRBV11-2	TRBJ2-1	TGTGCCAGCAGTCTCCCGGGACAGGGGCTTCAAAACTCCTACAATGAGCAGTTCTTC	CASSLPGQGLQNSYNEQFF
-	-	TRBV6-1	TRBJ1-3	TGTGCCAGCAGTGAAGGGGTCGGGGGAGACACCATATATTTT	CASSEGVGGDTIYF
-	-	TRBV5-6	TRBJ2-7	TGTGCCAGCAGCTTTCGGCGGTCCTCCTACGAGCAGTACTTC	CASSFRRSSYEQYF
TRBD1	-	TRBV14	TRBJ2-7	TGTGCCAGCAGCTTCAGGGGGAATGACGAGCAGTACTTC	CASSFRGNDEQYF
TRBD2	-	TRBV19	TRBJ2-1	TGTGCCAGTAGTATAACGTCTAGCGGGAGCCCAAACAATGAGCAGTTCTTC	CASSITSSGSPNNEQFF